The rows below give T cell receptor beta chains drawn from one sample of a study of blood T cell repertoires in COVID-19. TCRdb keeps only in-frame clones here, not all; method: immunoSEQ multiplex PCR. Among some 240,000 clones listed, around nine tenths were seen once. Specimen: peripheral blood. These receptors originate from an older woman with COVID-19, enrolled during active disease. The CDR3 runs from the conserved cysteine through the conserved F or W. The order of the fields is J gene, V gene, D gene, clone size, CDR3 protein, CDR3 DNA. A D gene is named only where the DNA matches it firmly. Clone size is not always given. Where it is, it says once, few, many or a class for expanded clones.

J gene: TRBJ2-7
V gene: TRBV30
D gene: -
clone size: -
CDR3 protein: CAWRPAGHSSYEQYF
CDR3 DNA: TGTGCCTGGAGACCCGCCGGACATAGCTCCTACGAGCAGTACTTC

J gene: TRBJ1-6
V gene: TRBV3-1/TRBV3-2
D gene: -
clone size: -
CDR3 protein: CASSPSGDSPLHF
CDR3 DNA: TGTGCCAGCAGCCCCTCCGGGGATTCACCCCTCCACTTT

J gene: TRBJ2-5
V gene: TRBV7-9
D gene: TRBD1
clone size: -
CDR3 protein: CASSFVTGVAETQYF
CDR3 DNA: TGTGCCAGCAGCTTCGTAACAGGGGTAGCGGAGACCCAGTACTTC

J gene: TRBJ1-2
V gene: TRBV11-3
D gene: TRBD1
clone size: -
CDR3 protein: CASSRVTGDGYTF
CDR3 DNA: TGTGCCAGCAGCCGCGTAACAGGGGATGGCTACACCTTC

J gene: TRBJ1-5
V gene: TRBV6-6
D gene: -
clone size: -
CDR3 protein: CASLQAGVGNQPQHF
CDR3 DNA: TGTGCCAGCCTTCAGGCGGGGGTTGGCAATCAGCCCCAGCATTTT

J gene: TRBJ2-1
V gene: TRBV19
D gene: -
clone size: -
CDR3 protein: CASKATGTVEQFF
CDR3 DNA: TGTGCCAGTAAAGCGACAGGGACTGTTGAGCAGTTCTTC

J gene: TRBJ1-3
V gene: TRBV6-5
D gene: -
clone size: once
CDR3 protein: CASSYTKGDTIYF
CDR3 DNA: TGTGCCAGCAGTTACACAAAAGGGGACACCATATATTTT

J gene: TRBJ1-3
V gene: TRBV28
D gene: TRBD1
clone size: -
CDR3 protein: CASATGGAGNTIYF
CDR3 DNA: TGTGCCAGCGCCACAGGGGGAGCTGGAAACACCATATATTTT

J gene: TRBJ2-7
V gene: TRBV6-5
D gene: TRBD2
clone size: -
CDR3 protein: CASSRSGGSSYEQYF
CDR3 DNA: TGTGCCAGCAGCCGTAGCGGGGGTAGCTCCTACGAGCAGTACTTC

J gene: TRBJ2-7
V gene: TRBV30
D gene: -
clone size: -
CDR3 protein: CAWTHPSSYEQYF
CDR3 DNA: TGTGCCTGGACCCACCCATCTAGCTACGAGCAGTACTTC

J gene: TRBJ1-2
V gene: TRBV13
D gene: TRBD1
clone size: -
CDR3 protein: CASSLGTGDGYTF
CDR3 DNA: TGTGCCAGCAGCTTAGGGACAGGGGATGGCTACACCTTC

J gene: TRBJ1-1
V gene: TRBV6-6
D gene: -
clone size: -
CDR3 protein: CASSTNRDTEAFF
CDR3 DNA: TGTGCCAGCAGTACCAACAGGGATACTGAAGCTTTCTTT

J gene: TRBJ2-1
V gene: TRBV14
D gene: -
clone size: -
CDR3 protein: CASSVSGPGRGQFF
CDR3 DNA: TGTGCCAGCAGCGTTTCCGGACCGGGCAGGGGGCAGTTCTTC

J gene: TRBJ2-5
V gene: TRBV15
D gene: -
clone size: -
CDR3 protein: CATSSPGRSIQETQYF
CDR3 DNA: TGTGCCACCAGCAGTCCTGGAAGGAGTATCCAAGAGACCCAGTACTTC

J gene: TRBJ1-5
V gene: TRBV11-2
D gene: -
clone size: -
CDR3 protein: CASSPLTRVQGNQPQHF
CDR3 DNA: TGTGCCAGCAGCCCGCTAACCAGGGTTCAGGGCAATCAGCCCCAGCATTTT

J gene: TRBJ2-7
V gene: TRBV18
D gene: -
clone size: -
CDR3 protein: CASSPFQGTVEQYF
CDR3 DNA: TGTGCCAGCTCACCGTTTCAGGGTACGGTCGAGCAGTACTTC

J gene: TRBJ2-7
V gene: TRBV6-5
D gene: TRBD1
clone size: -
CDR3 protein: CASRTGTATYEQYF
CDR3 DNA: TGTGCCAGCAGAACCGGGACAGCGACCTACGAGCAGTACTTC

J gene: TRBJ2-1
V gene: TRBV9
D gene: TRBD2
clone size: once
CDR3 protein: CASSTRGSGSYNEQFF
CDR3 DNA: TGTGCCAGCAGCACACGGGGTAGCGGGTCCTACAATGAGCAGTTCTTC

J gene: TRBJ2-7
V gene: TRBV5-4
D gene: TRBD1
clone size: once
CDR3 protein: CASSRDRGYYEQYF
CDR3 DNA: TGTGCCAGCAGTCGGGACAGGGGATACTACGAGCAGTACTTC

J gene: TRBJ1-2
V gene: TRBV7-2
D gene: TRBD1
clone size: once
CDR3 protein: CASRTGTDVSYGYTF
CDR3 DNA: TGTGCCAGCAGAACCGGGACAGACGTCTCATATGGCTACACCTTC

J gene: TRBJ1-4
V gene: TRBV29-1
D gene: TRBD1
clone size: few
CDR3 protein: CSVKSDRAGEKLFF
CDR3 DNA: TGCAGCGTTAAATCCGACAGGGCAGGCGAAAAACTGTTTTTT

J gene: TRBJ2-1
V gene: TRBV12-3/TRBV12-4
D gene: TRBD2
clone size: -
CDR3 protein: CASSSGLAGRQFF
CDR3 DNA: TGTGCCAGCAGCTCGGGACTAGCGGGGAGACAGTTCTTC

J gene: TRBJ2-1
V gene: TRBV27
D gene: TRBD2
clone size: -
CDR3 protein: CASSLSRTSGSNEQFF
CDR3 DNA: TGTGCCAGCAGTTTATCGCGGACTAGCGGGAGCAATGAGCAGTTCTTC

J gene: TRBJ1-2
V gene: TRBV30
D gene: -
clone size: -
CDR3 protein: CAWSVRGMPNYGYTF
CDR3 DNA: TGTGCCTGGAGTGTACGAGGGATGCCTAACTATGGCTACACCTTC

J gene: TRBJ2-1
V gene: TRBV5-4
D gene: -
clone size: -
CDR3 protein: CASSLANRVQGEQFF
CDR3 DNA: TGTGCCAGCAGCTTGGCCAATCGGGTACAGGGTGAGCAGTTCTTC

J gene: TRBJ2-1
V gene: TRBV28
D gene: -
clone size: -
CDR3 protein: CASTTLRREQFF
CDR3 DNA: TGTGCCAGCACCACCCTGAGGAGGGAGCAGTTCTTC

J gene: TRBJ2-1
V gene: TRBV27
D gene: TRBD1
clone size: -
CDR3 protein: CASSFFRDRGTHEQFF
CDR3 DNA: TGTGCCAGCAGTTTTTTCCGGGACAGAGGTACTCATGAGCAGTTCTTC

J gene: TRBJ2-1
V gene: TRBV19
D gene: TRBD2
clone size: -
CDR3 protein: CASSGETSGIYNEQFF
CDR3 DNA: TGTGCCAGTTCGGGGGAGACTAGCGGGATCTACAATGAGCAGTTCTTC

J gene: TRBJ2-5
V gene: TRBV4-2
D gene: -
clone size: -
CDR3 protein: CASSQDASRVGTQYF
CDR3 DNA: TGTGCCAGCAGCCAAGATGCGAGTCGGGTGGGGACCCAGTACTTC

J gene: TRBJ2-7
V gene: TRBV28
D gene: TRBD2
clone size: -
CDR3 protein: CASRRISGGTSF
CDR3 DNA: TGTGCCAGCAGACGTATTAGCGGGGGGACCTCCTTC

J gene: TRBJ2-7
V gene: TRBV12-3/TRBV12-4
D gene: -
clone size: -
CDR3 protein: CASSSGQTYEQYF
CDR3 DNA: TGTGCCAGCAGTTCCGGACAGACCTACGAGCAGTACTTC

J gene: TRBJ2-7
V gene: TRBV4-2
D gene: TRBD2
clone size: -
CDR3 protein: CASSRTSTYEQYF
CDR3 DNA: TGTGCCAGCAGTCGGACTAGCACCTACGAGCAGTACTTC

J gene: TRBJ1-3
V gene: TRBV13
D gene: -
clone size: -
CDR3 protein: CASSPGTRGAGNTIYF
CDR3 DNA: TGTGCCAGCAGCCCCGGGACCCGCGGGGCTGGAAACACCATATATTTT

J gene: TRBJ2-3
V gene: TRBV4-1
D gene: -
clone size: -
CDR3 protein: CASSQDSQRILATSTDTQYF
CDR3 DNA: TGCGCCAGCAGCCAAGATAGCCAGCGCATCTTGGCTACTAGCACAGATACGCAGTATTTT

J gene: TRBJ2-7
V gene: TRBV20-1
D gene: -
clone size: -
CDR3 protein: CSARYYEQYF
CDR3 DNA: TGCAGTGCTCGGTACTACGAGCAGTACTTC

J gene: TRBJ1-2
V gene: TRBV5-8
D gene: TRBD1
clone size: -
CDR3 protein: CASSLGLRTGFGYTF
CDR3 DNA: TGTGCCAGCAGCTTGGGTTTGAGGACAGGTTTCGGCTACACCTTC

J gene: TRBJ2-7
V gene: TRBV6-5
D gene: -
clone size: -
CDR3 protein: CASRRRHEQYF
CDR3 DNA: TGTGCCAGCAGGCGGAGACACGAGCAGTACTTC

J gene: TRBJ2-1
V gene: TRBV5-1
D gene: -
clone size: -
CDR3 protein: CASSLVGEQFF
CDR3 DNA: TGCGCCAGCAGCTTGGTCGGTGAGCAGTTCTTC